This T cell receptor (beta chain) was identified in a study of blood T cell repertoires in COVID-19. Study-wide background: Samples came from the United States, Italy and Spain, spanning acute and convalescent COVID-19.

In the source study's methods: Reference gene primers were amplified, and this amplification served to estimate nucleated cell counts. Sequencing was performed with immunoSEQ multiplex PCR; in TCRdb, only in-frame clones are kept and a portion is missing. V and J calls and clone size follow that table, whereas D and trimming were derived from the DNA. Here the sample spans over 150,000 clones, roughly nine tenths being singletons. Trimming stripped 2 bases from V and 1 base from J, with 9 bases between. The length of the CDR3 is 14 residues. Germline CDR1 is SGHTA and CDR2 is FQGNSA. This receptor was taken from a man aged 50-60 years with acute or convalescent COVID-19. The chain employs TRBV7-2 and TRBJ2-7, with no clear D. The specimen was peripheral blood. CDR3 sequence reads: CASSLSQASYEQYV. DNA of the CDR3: TGTGCCAGCAGCTTATCTCAGGCATCCTACGAGCAGTACGTC.